The clone carrying this T cell receptor beta chain was recorded once. What it recognizes is unknown. The identical CDR3 is also encoded by other nucleotide sequences in the sample. Trimming pared 3 bases from V and 1 base from J, leaving 7 bases between. Per germline, CDR1 MNHEY and CDR2 SMNVEV (reference sequence). This CDR3 has 13 residues. The sample originates from a study of shared clonotypes between healthy human individuals. Template for every sorted-subset replicate PCR totaled roughly 210 ng DNA, around 32,000 T cell genomes. TCRdb's table, derived via immunoSEQ multiplex PCR, lists solely in-frame clones and lacks some. The data show some 1,900,000 clones, with over 85% seen just once and approximately 1% held by the top ten. CD45RO-negative, CCR7-selected cells formed the naive CD8 fraction, which excluded terminally differentiated effector memory CD45RA+ cells. Study results and caveats: Blood was the sole source, and tissue repertoires probably differ. Non-shared clonotypes had lower generation probabilities than those shared by all four donors. Larger estimated richness was generally seen in naive subsets than in memory subsets.

Sequenced sample: naive CD8+ T cells sorted from blood. The chain uses TRBV27 and TRBJ2-7; D unclear. This sequence was found in a man between 18 and 35 years old in good health. The CDR3 is CASSFTRSYEQYF. CDR3 nucleotides: TGTGCCAGCAGTTTTACCAGGTCCTACGAGCAGTACTTC.